Listed here are 25 T cell receptor beta chains from one sample, sequenced in a study of blood T cell repertoires in COVID-19 (TCRdb year 2020). Library generation was performed with the immunoSEQ multiplex PCR assay. The table comes from immuneACCESS by way of TCRdb, which keeps in-frame sequences with V and J called. Part of the clones is missing from these tables; in studies checked, under half for an unresolved V gene and the rest for unknown reasons. The sample records over 200,000 clones, about 90% of which are singletons. Of the sample, 3% to 4% is held by the ten largest clones. Specimen: PBMCs or T cells enriched from blood (not recorded which). Receptors originate from a woman under 40 who had been exposed to COVID-19.

The V gene is TRBV5-1, the J gene TRBJ2-7; possible D gene TRBD1, 5 bases. Trimming removed 0 bases at V and 3 bases at J, with 10 bases between. From germline, CDR1 is SGHRS and CDR2 YFSETQ. The CDR3 has 14 residues. CDR3 nucleotide sequence: TGCGCCAGCAGCTTGGCGGACACCGACTACGAGCAGTACTTC. It encodes CASSLADTDYEQYF.

The rearrangement joins TRBV3-1 (or the pseudogene TRBV3-2) to TRBJ1-1; D perhaps matches TRBD1 (5 bases). This CDR3 is built from 15 residues. Germline CDR1 reads LGHDT; CDR2 reads YNNKEL (reference sequence). V was cut by 1 base and J by 7 bases, with 16 bases left in between. The DNA for the CDR3 is TGTGCCAGCAGCCAAGTGGTCAGGACAAAAAATGAAGCTTTCTTT. It yields the protein CASSQVVRTKNEAFF.

There are a few counts of this clone. The chain recombines TRBV28 with TRBJ2-7; TRBD1 might be the D (5 bases). The CDR3 loop spans 14 amino acids. CDR1 MDHEN and CDR2 SYDVKM come from the germline V gene. V lost 7 bases, J lost 2 bases, and 15 bases lay in between. CDR3 nucleotides: TGTGCCAGCACCTTAGGGATAGGGGCCTACGAGCAGTACTTC. Amino acid sequence: CASTLGIGAYEQYF.

The chain links TRBV7-2 to TRBJ1-5; no clear D. The germline V and J ends were trimmed by 1 base and 4 bases, with 5 bases remaining between them. Germline CDR1 reads SGHTA; CDR2 reads FQGNSA. This CDR3 contains 13 residues. Here the CDR3 DNA reads TGTGCCAGCAGCTTAGGTATAAATCAGCCCCAGCATTTT. Amino acid sequence: CASSLGINQPQHF.

V gene TRBV21-1 combines with J gene TRBJ1-5; the table's D call, TRBD1, was not checked against the DNA. TRBV21-1 is annotated as a pseudogene. The CDR3 totals 17 residues. CDR3 coding DNA: TGTGCCAGCAGCCAGCTCAAGGGGCGTTTTGTTAATCAGCCCCAGCATTTT. It specifies CASSQLKGRFVNQPQHF.

The chain's CDR3 is CASRRAGRSGDTQYF. CDR3 bases: TGTGCCAGCAGGCGGGCGGGGAGGTCCGGCGATACGCAGTATTTT. This chain uses TRBV6-5 with TRBJ2-3; tentatively, D is TRBD2 (6 bases). The CDR3 totals 15 residues. Looked up from germline, CDR1 is MNHEY and CDR2 is SVGAGI. Trimming took off 6 bases at V and 6 bases at J, with 19 bases between the two ends.

The V call is TRBV4-1, the J call TRBJ1-1; D might be TRBD1 (5 bases). Trimming took off 5 bases at V and 2 bases at J, with 9 bases between the two ends. The CDR3 runs 13 residues. The germline CDR1 and CDR2 sequences are MGHRA and YSYEKL. Written as DNA, the CDR3 is TGCGCCAGCAGCTATGGACAAAACACTGAAGCTTTCTTT. It encodes CASSYGQNTEAFF.

The count of this clone is one. The chain has TRBV5-1 and TRBJ2-1; the match to TRBD2 covers 11 bases. The CDR3 sequence is 15 residues long. Germline CDR1 is SGHRS and CDR2 is YFSETQ. The V segment lost 5 bases and the J segment 6 bases; nucleotides outside the gene matches: 7. The CDR3 is CASRLTSGSLNEQFF. The CDR3 DNA is TGCGCCAGCAGACTAACTAGCGGGAGTCTCAATGAGCAGTTCTTC.

The rearrangement links TRBV5-1 to TRBJ1-2, with D unclear. Deletions cut 0 bases from V and 3 bases from J, with 6 bases between. This CDR3 region has 13 residues. Germline assignment: CDR1 SGHRS and CDR2 YFSETQ. The DNA of the CDR3 is TGCGCCAGCAGCTTGGGGCACGACTATGGCTACACCTTC. This sequence encodes CASSLGHDYGYTF. Based on the CDR3 plus reference TRBV5-1 and TRBJ1-2, the full variable domain is KAGVTQTPRYLIKTRGQQVTLSCSPISGHRSVSWYQQTPGQGLQFLFEYFSETQRNKGNFPGRFSGRQFSNSRSEMNVSTLELGDSALYLCASSLGHDYGYTFGSGTRLTVV.

The V and J genes are TRBV9 and TRBJ2-3; tentatively, D is TRBD2 (7 bases). Trimming pared 3 bases from V and 6 bases from J, leaving 17 bases between. This CDR3 has 15 residues. CDR1 SGDLS and CDR2 YYNGEE come from the germline V gene. The CDR3 DNA reads as TGTGCCAGCAGCGATCGGGGGGCGAGGGCGGATACGCAGTATTTT. Encoded protein: CASSDRGARADTQYF.

The chain has TRBV24-1 and TRBJ2-3; TRBD2 matches 7 bases. Germline V gives CDR1 KGHDR, CDR2 SFDVKD. This CDR3 is built from 18 residues. The V gene end was trimmed by 5 bases and the J gene end by 0 bases; junction bases not matched to a gene: 13. CDR3 nucleotide sequence: TGTGCCACCAGTGTCAGCCCCGGTAGCGGGTCTAGCACAGATACGCAGTATTTT. As protein: CATSVSPGSGSSTDTQYF.

This clone was seen just once. The V call is TRBV11-3, the J call TRBJ2-1; TRBD2 matches at 8 bases. Germline CDR1 and CDR2: SGHNT and YENEEA. This CDR3 comprises 16 residues. Trimming took 6 bases from V and 0 from J; bases not matched to a gene: 7. The CDR3 DNA is TGTGCCAGCAGTCGACGGGAGGGCCTCTCCTACAATGAGCAGTTCTTC. Encoded protein: CASSRREGLSYNEQFF.

The V gene is TRBV30, the J gene TRBJ1-2, with a weak D call TRBD1 (6 bases). The CDR3 extends over 16 amino acids. Looked up from germline, CDR1 is GTSNPN and CDR2 is SVGIG (reference sequence). V shed 2 bases and J shed 0 bases, with 16 bases lying between them. CDR3 sequence reads: CAWSPPKDSPNYGYTF. CDR3 nucleotide sequence: TGTGCCTGGAGTCCACCCAAGGACAGCCCTAACTATGGCTACACCTTC. The full variable domain, its missing parts supplied by reference TRBV30 and TRBJ1-2, is SQTIHQWPATLVQPVGSPLSLECTVEGTSNPNLYWYRQAAGRGLQLLFYSVGIGQISSEVPQNLSASRPQDRQFILSSKKLLLSDSGFYLCAWSPPKDSPNYGYTFGSGTRLTVV.

The rearrangement links TRBV5-6 to TRBJ1-2, with TRBD1 matching over 10 bases. Trimming at V came to 7 bases and at J to 1 base, leaving 10 bases not matched to a gene. In germline, CDR1 is SGHDT, CDR2 YYEEEE. The CDR3 totals 16 residues. CDR3 nucleotides: TGTGCCAGCGCCCGCGGACAGGGGGGAAATAACTATGGCTACACCTTC. Its protein is CASARGQGGNNYGYTF.

DNA of the CDR3: TGTGCCAGCAGCTTAGATACCCGGAACTATGGCTACACCTTC. It encodes CASSLDTRNYGYTF. This chain links TRBV11-2 with TRBJ1-2; D gene ambiguous. V was clipped by 0 bases and J by 2 bases, with 7 bases between them. The CDR3 is made up of 14 amino acids. CDR1 and CDR2 from the germline V gene are SGHAT and FQNNGV. Combining the CDR3 with reference TRBV11-2 and TRBJ1-2 gives the whole variable domain EAGVAQSPRYKIIEKRQSVAFWCNPISGHATLYWYQQILGQGPKLLIQFQNNGVVDDSQLPKDRFSAERLKGVDSTLKIQPAKLEDSAVYLCASSLDTRNYGYTFGSGTRLTVV.

The chain combines TRBV4-1 with TRBJ1-1, with 9 bases that match TRBD1. The CDR3 has 17 residues. V shed 4 bases and J 3 bases; nucleotides not matched to a gene: 12. Germline values: CDR1 MGHRA, CDR2 YSYEKL. The DNA of the CDR3 is TGCGCCAGCAGCCGTCGTGGGACAGGGAGTTGGGACACTGAAGCTTTCTTT. Translation gives CASSRRGTGSWDTEAFF.

The chain links TRBV29-1 to TRBJ1-3; no reliable D call. The CDR3 length is 12 residues. Germline V gene lookup returns CDR1 SQVTM and CDR2 ANQGSEA. V shed 6 bases and J shed 6 bases, with 12 bases lying between them. CDR3 sequence reads: CSVTGGENTIYF. As DNA, the CDR3 is TGCAGCGTCACGGGAGGAGAAAACACCATATATTTT.

This chain joins TRBV3-1 (or the pseudogene TRBV3-2) and TRBJ1-1; tentatively, D is TRBD1 (5 bases). The CDR3 is 13 amino acids. From germline, CDR1 is LGHDT and CDR2 YNNKEL (reference sequence). V lost 1 base and J 6 bases, leaving 9 bases between the germline ends. The CDR3 loop is CASSQVGGAEAFF. In DNA form, the CDR3 reads TGTGCCAGCAGCCAAGTGGGGGGGGCTGAAGCTTTCTTT.

The rearrangement joins TRBV28 to TRBJ1-1; 7 nucleotides match TRBD1. CDR3 length: 15 amino acids. Germline CDR1 is MDHEN and CDR2 is SYDVKM. With 6 bases clipped from V and 8 bases from J, the junction kept 15 bases outside the gene matches. CDR3 nucleotides: TGTGCCAGCAGCTTACCGACAGGGCATGGGCCCGAAGCTTTCTTT. It yields the protein CASSLPTGHGPEAFF.

The chain couples TRBV5-1 to TRBJ2-5; 7 bases line up with TRBD2. CDR1 is SGHRS and CDR2 is YFSETQ in the germline V gene. This CDR3 spans 16 amino acids. After removal of 5 bases from V and 3 bases from J, the junction contained 13 bases not matched to a gene. The CDR3 spells CASREVGRPDKETQYF. The CDR3 DNA follows: TGCGCCAGCAGGGAGGTCGGGAGGCCCGATAAAGAGACCCAGTACTTC.

V gene TRBV7-8 combines with J gene TRBJ2-2; 7 bases align to TRBD2. V lost 5 bases, J lost 1 base, and 7 bases stayed unmatched. CDR3 length: 16 residues. Germline V gene lookup returns CDR1 SGHVS and CDR2 FQNEAQ. The CDR3 protein is CASSPTGGLNTGELFF. The CDR3 coding sequence is TGTGCCAGCAGCCCAACGGGGGGTCTGAACACCGGGGAGCTGTTTTTT. Variable domain in full (rest from reference TRBV7-8 and TRBJ2-2): GAGVSQSPRYKVAKRGQDVALRCDPISGHVSLFWYQQALGQGPEFLTYFQNEAQLDKSGLPSDRFFAERPEGSVSTLKIQRTQQEDSAVYLCASSPTGGLNTGELFFGEGSRLTVL.

This clone was seen just once. V and J are TRBV27 and TRBJ1-2; D perhaps matches TRBD1 (5 bases). The CDR3 contains 13 residues. CDR1 is MNHEY, CDR2 SMNVEV, per germline (reference sequence). V was trimmed by 4 bases and J by 7 bases, leaving 13 bases between them. The CDR3 region has the DNA TGTGCCAGCAGTTACACGCAGGGTGCTGGCTACACCTTC. Translated, it gives CASSYTQGAGYTF.

The chain uses TRBV28 and TRBJ2-7, with D possibly being TRBD1 (7 bases). The CDR3 runs to 15 residues. V was shortened by 8 bases and J by 0 bases, with 17 bases between the two germline ends. Looked up from germline, CDR1 is MDHEN and CDR2 is SYDVKM. The DNA for the CDR3 is TGTGCCAGCGGAGGGGGACAGCCGCCCTCCTACGAGCAGTACTTC. Protein product: CASGGGQPPSYEQYF.

The CDR3 nucleotides read TGCGCCAGCAGCCCCGGACTAGCGGGAGCCGTGGAGACCCAGTACTTC. It translates to CASSPGLAGAVETQYF. The rearrangement links TRBV5-1 to TRBJ2-5; 13 bases align to TRBD2. This CDR3 comprises 16 residues. V shed 4 bases, J shed 5 bases, and the junction held 8 bases outside the gene matches. Germline V gene sequence: CDR1 SGHRS, CDR2 YFSETQ.

The chain combines TRBV6-5 with TRBJ1-1, with D uncertain. Germline CDR1 MNHEY, CDR2 SVGAGI. The ends were cut back, 6 bases at V and 2 bases at J, with 16 bases in the middle. The CDR3 consists of 15 residues. DNA of the CDR3: TGTGCCAGCAGACCACTGGGCACAGTAAACACTGAAGCTTTCTTT. Protein product: CASRPLGTVNTEAFF.